Listed below are T cell receptor beta chains from one sample, sequenced in a study of OX40 agonist ivuxolimab in advanced cancers. Generated by immunoSEQ multiplex PCR, the TCRdb table keeps only in-frame clones and is missing some. The data hold around 48,000 clones, with around 84% observed a single time. Sequencing used CD4+ or CD8+ T cells sorted from blood, obtained in a trial of the OX40 agonist ivuxolimab. Receptors originate from an adult with an advanced solid tumor such as melanoma, head and neck, liver or kidney cancer. The CDR3 runs from the conserved cysteine through the conserved F or W. The order of the fields is J gene, D gene, clone size, V gene, CDR3 DNA, CDR3 protein. A D gene is named only where the DNA matches it firmly. Expanded clones are given a class, and other clones once, few, many or no size at all.

j_call: TRBJ1-1
d_call: .
clone_size: .
v_call: TRBV5-4
cdr3_nt: TGTGCCAGCAGCCCTACGGGAAAGAACACTGAAGCTTTCTTT
cdr3_aa: CASSPTGKNTEAFF

j_call: TRBJ2-7
d_call: TRBD1
clone_size: .
v_call: TRBV7-9
cdr3_nt: TGTGCCAGCAGCCCCCGTCTCGGGACAGGGGGCGACGAGCAGTACTTC
cdr3_aa: CASSPRLGTGGDEQYF

j_call: TRBJ2-1
d_call: TRBD2
clone_size: .
v_call: TRBV7-9
cdr3_nt: TGTGCCAGCAGCTTCTCTCGACTAGCGGGGGGCCCCTACAATGAGCAGTTCTTC
cdr3_aa: CASSFSRLAGGPYNEQFF

j_call: TRBJ1-1
d_call: TRBD1
clone_size: .
v_call: TRBV9
cdr3_nt: TGTGCCAGCAGCGGGGGGGACAGGTGGGCCACTGAAGCTTTCTTT
cdr3_aa: CASSGGDRWATEAFF

j_call: TRBJ2-7
d_call: .
clone_size: .
v_call: TRBV30
cdr3_nt: TGTGCCTCGGGACGCTTGTCTGAGCAGTACTTC
cdr3_aa: CASGRLSEQYF

j_call: TRBJ2-2
d_call: TRBD1
clone_size: .
v_call: TRBV9
cdr3_nt: TGTGCCAGCAGCTTACCCAGGGGGCCGGGCACCGGGGAGCTGTTTTTT
cdr3_aa: CASSLPRGPGTGELFF

j_call: TRBJ2-5
d_call: .
clone_size: .
v_call: TRBV6-6
cdr3_nt: TGTGCCAGCAGTTACTCGGAGGAGACCCAGTACTTC
cdr3_aa: CASSYSEETQYF

j_call: TRBJ1-4
d_call: .
clone_size: .
v_call: TRBV7-6
cdr3_nt: TGTGCCAGCAGCTTAAGCGACACATTGGGAAAACTGTTTTTT
cdr3_aa: CASSLSDTLGKLFF

j_call: TRBJ2-5
d_call: .
clone_size: once
v_call: TRBV7-2
cdr3_nt: TGTGCCAGCAGCTTAGGGGTTCCTGGGGGATTATCCCAAGAGACCCAGTACTTC
cdr3_aa: CASSLGVPGGLSQETQYF

j_call: TRBJ2-5
d_call: .
clone_size: .
v_call: TRBV30
cdr3_nt: TGTGCCTGGAGTGTAATCTGGCCGGGAACAGAGACCCAGTACTTC
cdr3_aa: CAWSVIWPGTETQYF